This TCR beta chain was documented in a study of T cell repertoires in cytomegalovirus infection. Study as a whole: Through public TCR beta signatures, both CMV infection and matching HLA type were indicated.

There are a few counts of this clonotype. Its antigen remains unidentified. Study results and limitations: The response measured ex vivo was dominated by TCR beta clonotypes (HLA-C-restricted and CMV-specific). Pooled public TCR beta family frequency picked out CMV carriers with the relevant HLA.

MiXCR, applied by TCRdb to the reads, yields one record per CDR3 protein. The repertoire has 100,000 to 150,000 distinct CDR3 sequences, approximately 24% of them found once; the top ten carry approximately 35%. Sequencing used PBMCs, sequenced either directly or after in vitro stimulation (not recorded which). The receptor was isolated from a human donor in good health (CMV status not recorded). Some clones in this sample may be carry-over from other donors' samples.

The CDR3 DNA reads as TGTGCCAGCAGGAAAGTTCTAGCGGGAGGGGGCCCCGGGGAGCTGTTTTTT. It translates to CASRKVLAGGGPGELFF. The gene calls are TRBV6-6 and TRBJ2-2, with 12 bases lining up with TRBD2. Germline V CDR1 and CDR2: MNHNY, SVGAGI (reference sequence). The ends lost 6 bases at V and 6 bases at J; junction bases unmatched: 11. This CDR3 is 17 amino acids long.